Listed here are 12 T cell receptor beta chains from one sample, sequenced in a study of CD4 T cells in relation to SARS-CoV-2 and coronaviruses. The unexposed donors gave CD4+ T cells in about 2010-2019, prior to COVID-19. After nine to ten days of culture, CD4+ T cells were isolated. Repertoires were generated with immunoSEQ multiplex PCR, while TCRdb's copy carries only in-frame clones and drops some. Among 25,000 to 30,000 clones, 74% were seen once, and the ten largest hold approximately 20%. For these TCRs, the target antigens are not known. The sequenced sample consisted of CD4+ T cells from PBMCs, cultured in vitro. The receptor source for this set is a human donor in good health.

This chain's CDR3 is CASSIQATSYNSPLHF. CDR3 nucleotides: TGTGCCAGTAGTATCCAGGCGACCTCCTATAATTCACCCCTCCACTTT. The gene calls are TRBV19 and TRBJ1-6, with D hard to call. Trimming took off 3 bases at V and 0 bases at J, with 9 bases between the two ends. The CDR3 extends over 16 amino acids. The germline CDR1 and CDR2 sequences are LNHDA and SQIVND (reference sequence).

This clone was detected only a few times. This rearrangement joins TRBV12-3 or TRBV12-4 to TRBJ1-2; D ambiguous. Trimming took off 3 bases at V and 0 bases at J, with 2 bases between the two ends. The CDR3 covers 12 residues. The CDR3 region is CASSLSNYGYTF. In DNA form, the CDR3 reads TGTGCCAGCAGTTTGTCTAACTATGGCTACACCTTC.

The chain uses TRBV12-3 or TRBV12-4 and TRBJ1-1; D not certain. With 5 bases removed from V and 1 base from J, the gap between germline ends came to 8 bases. The CDR3 extends over 13 amino acids. CDR3 sequence reads: CASSPPANTEAFF. Here the CDR3 DNA reads TGTGCCAGCAGTCCCCCAGCGAACACTGAAGCTTTCTTT.

J is TRBJ2-5 and V is TRBV19, with D uncertain. The germline CDR1 and CDR2 sequences are LNHDA and SQIVND (reference sequence). V lost 4 bases and J 1 base, leaving 10 bases between the germline ends. CDR3 length: 14 amino acids. As DNA, the CDR3 is TGTGCCAGTAGTACCGGGTGGTTCCAAGAGACCCAGTACTTC. It translates to CASSTGWFQETQYF.

This chain connects TRBV7-2 to TRBJ1-3, with D perhaps TRBD1 (5 bases). Deletions cut 6 bases from V and 7 bases from J, with 22 bases between. The CDR3 totals 16 residues. CDR1 is SGHTA, CDR2 FQGNSA, per germline. The CDR3 DNA follows: TGTGCCAGCAGATTAATACCGGGACGCCCTCGGAACACCATATATTTT. Encoded protein: CASRLIPGRPRNTIYF. Combining the CDR3 with reference TRBV7-2 and TRBJ1-3 gives the whole variable domain GAGVSQSPSNKVTEKGKDVELRCDPISGHTALYWYRQSLGQGLEFLIYFQGNSAPDKSGLPSDRFSAERTGGSVSTLTIQRTQQEDSAVYLCASRLIPGRPRNTIYFGEGSWLTVV.

This clone was detected a few times. The rearrangement links TRBV11-2 to TRBJ1-1; possibly TRBD1 for D (6 bases). The CDR3 is 14 residues long. Germline V gives CDR1 SGHAT, CDR2 FQNNGV. The ends were cut back, 1 base at V and 3 bases at J, with 9 bases in the middle. CDR3 sequence reads: CASSLAQGYTEAFF. The CDR3, as DNA: TGTGCCAGCAGCTTAGCACAGGGTTACACTGAAGCTTTCTTT.

This clone was counted a few times. The genes are TRBV7-2 and TRBJ1-6; 8 positions agree with TRBD1. Trimming took 4 bases from V and 6 from J; bases not matched to a gene: 8. The V gene's germline CDR1 is SGHTA and CDR2 FQGNSA. The CDR3 loop spans 16 amino acids. CDR3 nucleotide sequence: TGTGCCAGCAGCTCAACGGGACAGGTTCCTAATTCACCCCTCCACTTT. Amino acids: CASSSTGQVPNSPLHF.

In this sample, this clone turned up a few times. The V gene is TRBV7-8, the J gene TRBJ1-3; TRBD1 agrees at 7 bases. CDR1 and CDR2 (germline): SGHVS, FQNEAQ. The CDR3 consists of 14 residues. Trimming took 5 bases from V and 1 from J; bases not matched to a gene: 2. CDR3 sequence reads: CASSLRGSGNTIYF. CDR3 in DNA: TGTGCCAGCAGCCTCAGGGGGTCTGGAAACACCATATATTTT.

This clone came up once. J is TRBJ1-4 and V is TRBV10-2, with D uncertain. Germline CDR1 and CDR2: WSHSY and SAAADI. Trimming cost V 4 bases and J 3 bases, with 3 bases left between them. CDR3 size: 12 residues. The CDR3 DNA follows: TGCGCCAGCAGTGCGGCTAATGAAAAACTGTTTTTT. It is translated as CASSAANEKLFF.

The CDR3 DNA follows: TGTGCCAGTAGTACTCGGGACACGGAACCTGGAAACACCATATATTTT. Encoded protein: CASSTRDTEPGNTIYF. The V call is TRBV19, the J call TRBJ1-3; weak D call: TRBD1 (6 bases). Per the germline V gene, CDR1 is LNHDA and CDR2 is SQIVND (reference sequence). V was clipped by 4 bases and J by 2 bases, with 15 bases between them. The CDR3 totals 16 residues.

This chain connects TRBV9 to TRBJ1-2, with a weak D call TRBD1 (6 bases). This CDR3 has 13 amino acids. The germline CDR1 and CDR2 sequences are SGDLS and YYNGEE. The V end was cut by 2 bases, the J end by 7 bases, with 12 bases between. Here the CDR3 reads CASSVQGLGGYTF. In DNA, the CDR3 is TGTGCCAGCAGCGTGCAGGGGCTAGGTGGCTACACCTTC.

The V gene is TRBV6-1, the J gene TRBJ2-3; D not resolved. CDR1 and CDR2 (germline): MNHNS, SASEGT. This CDR3 contains 12 residues. Trimming took 5 bases from V and 0 from J, leaving 3 bases between them. This CDR3 reads CASSPSTDTQYF. The CDR3 DNA reads TGTGCCAGCAGTCCTAGCACAGATACGCAGTATTTT.